This T cell receptor beta chain was identified in a study of T-cell memory formation after mild COVID-19. TCRdb redid the calling of the 5' RACE reads with MiXCR, one entry per CDR3 protein. The sample includes 300,000 to 350,000 distinct CDR3 sequences, about an eighth of them seen just once. Trimming took off 1 base at V and 3 bases at J, with 3 bases between the two ends. Per the germline V gene, CDR1 is MGHDK and CDR2 is SYGVNS. CDR3 length: 12 amino acids. The sequenced sample consisted of PBMCs or a T cell subset sorted from them (not recorded which). This chain links TRBV25-1 with TRBJ1-1; D gene uncertain. This sequence was found in a man aged 18 to 29 who had mild COVID-19 (a few samples of this study predate the infection). Cell type and time point are not known. The CDR3 coding sequence is TGTGCCAGCAGTGAATGGTACACTGAAGCTTTCTTT. Residues: CASSEWYTEAFF.